These 26 T cell receptor beta chains share one sample of origin, sequenced in a study of neurological immune-mediated disorders (dated by TCRdb to between 2018 and 2021). Libraries were built with 5' RACE. TCRdb shows the sequencer as Illumina HiSeq 2500. TCRdb cleaned the public reads at Q25 with fastp, built clones with MiXCR and kept in-frame beta chains. A single entry per CDR3 protein holds the most common genes and DNA from its merged rows. A total of 45,000 to 60,000 distinct CDR3 sequences appear in this sample, approximately 12% of them only once. In total, the top ten clones hold 9% of the sample. The intended sense of this specimen's time point label: longitudinal time-point 3. The specimen was PBMCs. The receptors here all came from a male donor with HTLV-1-associated myelopathy (HAM/TSP).

This clonotype was detected many times. The chain couples TRBV7-9 to TRBJ2-7; D is ambiguous. The V gene's germline CDR1 is SEHNR and CDR2 FQNEAQ (reference sequence). With 2 bases removed from V and 6 bases from J, the gap between germline ends came to 5 bases. The CDR3 totals 11 residues. The CDR3 DNA sequence: TGTGCCAGCAGCTTATTGAGCGAGCAGTACTTC. Its translation: CASSLLSEQYF.

There are many counts of this clonotype. The V call is TRBV7-3, the J call TRBJ2-1; D may be TRBD2 (5 bases). V lost 5 bases to trimming and J lost 2 bases, with 13 bases between them. The germline V gene has CDR1 SGHTA and CDR2 FQGTGA. The CDR3 has 15 residues. The CDR3 DNA reads TGTGCCAGCAGCCCCTCGGGGAATACCTACAATGAGCAGTTCTTC. Its translation: CASSPSGNTYNEQFF.

At least ten counts were recorded for this clonotype. CDR3 protein: CATSDRDGDYNEQFF. The CDR3 bases are TGTGCCACCAGCGACCGGGACGGTGATTACAATGAGCAGTTCTTC. The chain joins TRBV15 to TRBJ2-1; D is possibly TRBD1 or TRBD2 (5 bases each). The V end lost 5 bases, the J end lost 4 bases, and 15 bases lay between the germline ends. Germline values: CDR1 LNHNV, CDR2 YYDKDF (reference sequence). CDR3 length: 15 amino acids.

In this sample, this clonotype is medium-sized. The V call is TRBV2, the J call TRBJ2-2, with TRBD2 matching over 13 bases. The CDR3 runs to 16 residues. The V segment lost 5 bases and the J segment 10 bases; nucleotides outside the gene matches: 10. Germline V lookup: CDR1 SNHLY, CDR2 FYNNEI. The DNA of the CDR3 is TGTGCCAGCAGTCTCCGCGGTACTAGCGGGGGGGAGGAGCTGTTTTTT. The encoded protein is CASSLRGTSGGEELFF.

This clonotype was observed at least ten times. The chain employs TRBV5-1 and TRBJ2-1; 9 bases fit TRBD2. V lost 0 bases and J lost 2; bases outside the gene matches: 6. The length of the CDR3 is 17 residues. The germline V gene has CDR1 SGHRS and CDR2 YFSETQ. CDR3 bases: TGCGCCAGCAGCTTGGTGGGTAGCGGGGGAACCTACAATGAGCAGTTCTTC. This gives the protein CASSLVGSGGTYNEQFF.

This clonotype occurred a few times. CDR3 sequence (DNA): TGTGCCAGCAGCTTAGGGGGGGCGTACAATGAGCAGTTCTTC. Protein: CASSLGGAYNEQFF. The chain links TRBV11-3 to TRBJ2-1, with D possibly called TRBD1 or TRBD2 (6 bases each). The germline gives CDR1 SGHNT, CDR2 YENEEA. Trimming cost V 1 base and J 4 bases, with 8 bases left between them. The CDR3 is 14 residues long.

This clonotype was recorded many times. The chain joins TRBV20-1 to TRBJ1-1, with 8 bases matching TRBD1. Germline trimming cut 6 bases from V and 4 bases from J; bases unmatched to any gene: 10. The length of the CDR3 is 14 residues. The germline CDR1 and CDR2 sequences are DFQATT and SNEGSKA (reference sequence). CDR3 DNA sequence: TGCAGTGCGCCAGACAGGGGACTGCTCACTGAAGCTTTCTTT. Protein: CSAPDRGLLTEAFF.

At least ten counts were recorded for this clonotype. V and J are TRBV27 and TRBJ2-7; 8 positions match TRBD1. The germline gives CDR1 MNHEY, CDR2 SMNVEV (reference sequence). V dropped 1 base and J dropped 6; count of bases not matched to a gene: 5. The CDR3 sequence is 14 residues long. The CDR3 protein is CASSLWQGASEQYF. In nucleotides, the CDR3 is TGTGCCAGCAGTTTATGGCAGGGGGCAAGCGAGCAGTACTTC.

This clonotype was counted ten times or more. The V gene is TRBV15, the J gene TRBJ2-7; D call uncertain. CDR3 length equals 13 residues. Germline values: CDR1 LNHNV, CDR2 YYDKDF (reference sequence). V lost 0 bases, J lost 3 bases, and 6 bases lay in between. CDR3 loop: CATSRDLSYEQYF. The CDR3 DNA reads TGTGCCACCAGCAGAGATCTCAGCTACGAGCAGTACTTC.

This clonotype was found many times. The chain carries TRBV27 and TRBJ1-6; D is undetermined. Trimming removed 10 bases from V and 7 bases from J, with 20 bases in between. CDR3 length: 15 residues. CDR1 and CDR2 from the germline V gene are MNHEY and SMNVEV (reference sequence). CDR3 coding DNA: TGTGCCACTACTAGAAATTGGGAAATAAATTCACCCCTCCACTTT. Translation: CATTRNWEINSPLHF.

This clonotype showed up many times. The CDR3: CSATGGYGYTF. The CDR3 region has the DNA TGCAGTGCAACAGGGGGCTATGGCTACACCTTC. The chain combines TRBV20-1 with TRBJ1-2; 8 bases match TRBD1. The ends lost 6 bases at V and 4 bases at J; junction bases unmatched: 1. CDR3 size: 11 residues. CDR1 is DFQATT and CDR2 is SNEGSKA in the germline V gene (reference sequence).

This clonotype was seen at least ten times. The V gene is TRBV7-9, the J gene TRBJ2-5, with TRBD1 as a possible D gene (5 bases). The germline V gene has CDR1 SEHNR and CDR2 FQNEAQ (reference sequence). V was pared by 5 bases and J by 2 bases, with 15 bases between. This CDR3 spans 15 amino acids. CDR3 loop: CASSPNGAGQETQYF. The CDR3 DNA follows: TGTGCCAGCAGCCCAAATGGGGCAGGGCAAGAGACCCAGTACTTC.

In this sample, this clonotype turned up many times. The chain uses TRBV9 and TRBJ2-2; D is undetermined. CDR1 is SGDLS and CDR2 is YYNGEE in the germline V gene. V was cut by 0 bases and J by 4 bases, with 7 bases left in between. The CDR3 runs to 14 residues. This chain's CDR3 is CASSVVGATGELFF. In DNA, the CDR3 is TGTGCCAGCAGCGTAGTCGGTGCCACCGGGGAGCTGTTTTTT.

There are many counts of this clonotype. This chain uses TRBV9 with TRBJ1-1; maybe TRBD1 (6 bases). Trimming left V 0 bases short and J 4 bases short, with 10 bases between. The germline V gene encodes CDR1 SGDLS and CDR2 YYNGEE. This CDR3 contains 14 residues. CDR3 protein: CASSVETGTTEAFF. CDR3 DNA sequence: TGTGCCAGCAGCGTAGAAACAGGGACCACTGAAGCTTTCTTT.

This clonotype has ten or more counts. The V gene is TRBV20-1, the J gene TRBJ2-2; 8 bases agree with TRBD1. Looked up from germline, CDR1 is DFQATT and CDR2 is SNEGSKA (reference sequence). The CDR3 is made up of 15 amino acids. Losses at the gene ends were 2 bases for V and 4 bases for J; bases not matched to a gene: 6. Here the CDR3 DNA reads TGCAGTGCTAGACAGGGGGCGCGAGGCACCGGGGAGCTGTTTTTT. Its protein is CSARQGARGTGELFF.

This clonotype was observed a few times. The chain links TRBV7-6 to TRBJ1-1; 11 bases align to TRBD1. The CDR3 is 17 amino acids. The V gene's germline CDR1 is SGHVS and CDR2 FNYEAQ. V lost 5 bases, J lost 0 bases, and 8 bases stayed unmatched. The CDR3: CASSGDRGIILNTEAFF. CDR3 DNA sequence: TGTGCCAGCAGCGGGGACAGGGGGATAATTCTGAACACTGAAGCTTTCTTT.

This clonotype was counted many times. The chain uses TRBV9 and TRBJ1-6, with D possibly TRBD1 on 5 matching bases. Germline V lookup: CDR1 SGDLS, CDR2 YYNGEE. V lost 3 bases and J 7 bases, leaving 17 bases between the germline ends. The CDR3 totals 16 residues. CDR3 bases: TGTGCCAGCAGCGCCCCCGGGGGACGGGAGAATTCACCCCTCCACTTT. It is translated as CASSAPGGRENSPLHF.

Many counts were recorded for this clonotype. This chain uses TRBV6-2 or TRBV6-3 with TRBJ1-5; D possibly corresponds to TRBD1 (5 bases). This CDR3 spans 16 amino acids. V gave up 6 bases and J gave up 1 base, with 16 bases separating them. Germline V gene sequence: CDR1 MNHEY, CDR2 SVGEGT. CDR3 region: CASSHGGGMSNQPQHF. CDR3 coding DNA: TGTGCCAGCAGCCATGGGGGGGGGATGAGCAATCAGCCCCAGCATTTT.

This clonotype was observed at least ten times. The V call is TRBV20-1, the J call TRBJ1-2; D may be TRBD1 (5 bases). Trimming shortened V by 0 bases and J by 4 bases, and 15 bases separated the two germline ends. CDR3 size: 15 residues. CDR1 is DFQATT and CDR2 is SNEGSKA in the germline V gene (reference sequence). CDR3 amino acids: CSARDFLAGPYGYTF. In DNA form, the CDR3 reads TGCAGTGCTAGAGATTTCTTAGCAGGGCCCTATGGCTACACCTTC.

This clonotype came up many times. The gene calls are TRBV5-1 and TRBJ2-5, with 11 bases lining up with TRBD1. Germline V gives CDR1 SGHRS, CDR2 YFSETQ. The CDR3 is 15 amino acids. Germline trimming cut 4 bases from V and 4 bases from J; bases unmatched to any gene: 6. CDR3 protein: CASSGRTGGGETQYF. The CDR3 DNA follows: TGCGCCAGCAGCGGGCGGACAGGGGGCGGAGAGACCCAGTACTTC.

This clonotype was seen at least ten times. This chain uses TRBV5-1 with TRBJ2-1; D tentatively fits TRBD1 or TRBD2 (6 bases each). Germline lookup yields CDR1 SGHRS and CDR2 YFSETQ. Between the trimmed V and J ends, which lost 5 bases and 7 bases, there was a span of 28 bases. This CDR3 has 18 residues. In DNA form, the CDR3 reads TGCGCCAGCAGTTCCAGCTTAATGGGGGGCCGTTCGTGGAATGAGCAGTTCTTC. Translating gives CASSSSLMGGRSWNEQFF.

This clonotype was found once. J is TRBJ2-2 and V is TRBV20-1; a possible D gene is TRBD2 (5 bases). Trimming removed 1 base from V and 7 bases from J, with 13 bases in between. Germline V CDR1 and CDR2: DFQATT, SNEGSKA (reference sequence). This CDR3 comprises 14 residues. CDR3 region: CSARVSQEDGELFF. The CDR3, as DNA: TGCAGTGCTAGAGTTTCGCAGGAGGACGGGGAGCTGTTTTTT.

Many counts were recorded for this clonotype. The chain links TRBV29-1 to TRBJ1-6; 10 bases are shared with TRBD1. Germline-derived CDR1 and CDR2 are SQVTM and ANQGSEA. This CDR3 is 16 amino acids long. J was trimmed by 0 bases and V by 5 bases; bases with no gene match: 4. The CDR3 here is CSVSGQGSSYNSPLHF. The CDR3 DNA follows: TGCAGCGTTTCGGGACAGGGGAGCTCCTATAATTCACCCCTCCACTTT.

This clonotype was seen ten or more times. The CDR3 DNA is TGCAGTGCTAGGGGGGGACAGGGTGACACTGAAGCTTTCTTT. As protein: CSARGGQGDTEAFF. The rearrangement uses TRBV20-1 and TRBJ1-1; 9 bases fit TRBD1. V lost 3 bases and J lost 3; bases outside the gene matches: 5. The germline gives CDR1 DFQATT, CDR2 SNEGSKA (reference sequence). The CDR3 runs to 14 residues.

There are many counts of this clonotype. The rearrangement links TRBV5-1 to TRBJ2-7; D possibly corresponds to TRBD1 (5 bases). Per the germline V gene, CDR1 is SGHRS and CDR2 is YFSETQ. The V gene lost 4 bases and the J gene lost 3 bases, with 14 bases spanning the gap. This CDR3 is 14 amino acids long. The CDR3 nucleotides are TGCGCCAGCAGCAGAGAACATGACAGCTACGAGCAGTACTTC. Translating it yields CASSREHDSYEQYF. Full variable domain (outside the CDR3, taken from reference TRBV5-1 and TRBJ2-7): KAGVTQTPRYLIKTRGQQVTLSCSPISGHRSVSWYQQTPGQGLQFLFEYFSETQRNKGNFPGRFSGRQFSNSRSEMNVSTLELGDSALYLCASSREHDSYEQYFGPGTRLTVT.

This clonotype was seen at least ten times. This sequence joins TRBV6-5 and TRBJ1-1; 7 nucleotides agree with TRBD1. V lost 6 bases to trimming and J lost 0 bases; unmatched junction nucleotides: 4. This CDR3 is built from 14 residues. Germline assignment: CDR1 MNHEY and CDR2 SVGAGI. CDR3 sequence reads: CASRQGGMNTEAFF. The CDR3 DNA follows: TGTGCCAGCAGGCAGGGGGGGATGAACACTGAAGCTTTCTTT.